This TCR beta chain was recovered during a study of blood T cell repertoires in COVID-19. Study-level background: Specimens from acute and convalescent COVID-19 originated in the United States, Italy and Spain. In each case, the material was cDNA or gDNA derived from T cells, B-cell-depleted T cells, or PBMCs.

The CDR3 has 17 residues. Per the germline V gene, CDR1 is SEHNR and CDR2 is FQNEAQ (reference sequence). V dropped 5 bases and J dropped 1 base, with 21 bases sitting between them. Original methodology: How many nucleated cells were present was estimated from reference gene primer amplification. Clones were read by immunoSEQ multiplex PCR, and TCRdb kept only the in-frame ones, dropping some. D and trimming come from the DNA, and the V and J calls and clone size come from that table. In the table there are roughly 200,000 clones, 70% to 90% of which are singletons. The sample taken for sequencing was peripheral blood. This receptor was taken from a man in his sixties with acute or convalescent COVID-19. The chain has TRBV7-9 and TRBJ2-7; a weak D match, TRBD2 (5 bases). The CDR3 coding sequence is TGTGCCAGCAGCGGACCCCGTGGGAGCGACCCATCCTACGAGCAGTACTTC. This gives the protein CASSGPRGSDPSYEQYF.